This is a list of T cell receptor beta chains from one sample in a study of CD8 T cells in ankylosing spondylitis. TCRdb recomputed calls from the 5' RACE reads with MiXCR, one row per CDR3 protein. Counted here are about 700,000 distinct CDR3 sequences, over 15% occurring once; the ten biggest clones make up 15% to 20%. What was sequenced was blood, either unsorted or a sorted T cell fraction (not recorded which). Receptors were obtained from a male donor with ankylosing spondylitis. The CDR3 runs from the conserved cysteine through the conserved F or W. Each record gives: V gene, D gene, J gene, clone size, CDR3 DNA, CDR3 protein. D genes are given only for firm matches. Size is omitted from some rows. Given values are once, few, many or a class for expanded clones.

TRBV7-2	NA	TRBJ2-1	NA	TGTGCCAGCAGCTTAGCCATCGAGCAGTTCTTC	CASSLAIEQFF
TRBV29-1	TRBD2	TRBJ2-3	few	TGCAGCGTTGAAGACTGGGCTAGCGGGGATACGCAGTATTTT	CSVEDWASGDTQYF
TRBV12-3/TRBV12-4	NA	TRBJ2-3	many	TGTGCCAGCAGTTTTGGTCCAGGGTCAACAGATACGCAGTATTTT	CASSFGPGSTDTQYF
TRBV5-6	NA	TRBJ1-6	few	TGTGCCAGCAGCCCCCGGGAAGTTGTTAATTCACCCCTCCACTTT	CASSPREVVNSPLHF
TRBV12-5	TRBD1	TRBJ1-1	few	TGTGCTAGTGGTGGGGGACAGGGGTCTAGGACTGAAGCTTTCTTT	CASGGGQGSRTEAFF
TRBV5-6	NA	TRBJ2-6	NA	TGTGCCAGCAGCTTTGTCCAGTGGCCCTCTGGGGCCAACGTCCTGACTTTC	CASSFVQWPSGANVLTF
TRBV28	NA	TRBJ2-1	NA	TGTGCCAGCAGTTTTGCAGGGACCTTGGGGAGGGAGCAGTTCTTC	CASSFAGTLGREQFF
TRBV7-8	TRBD2	TRBJ2-7	few	TGTGCCAGCAGCTTAGAAGCGGGAGGGCCAGGCGAGCAGTACTTC	CASSLEAGGPGEQYF
TRBV4-3	TRBD2	TRBJ2-5	NA	TGCGCCAGCAGCCAAGACCCAGCGGGGCTCCAAGAGACCCAGTACTTC	CASSQDPAGLQETQYF
TRBV2	NA	TRBJ2-5	NA	TGTGCCAGCAGCCCCGGGACTCCGCGGGAGACCCAGTACTTC	CASSPGTPRETQYF
TRBV7-9	NA	TRBJ2-1	NA	TGTGCCAGCAGCTTAGTTCCCCGCGGGTTCGATGAGCAGTTCTTC	CASSLVPRGFDEQFF
TRBV12-3/TRBV12-4	NA	TRBJ2-5	NA	TGTGCCAGCAGTCGGGACCCCCCGTTGTCCCAGTACTTC	CASSRDPPLSQYF
TRBV5-1	TRBD1	TRBJ2-7	few	TGCGCCAGCAGGGTGGGGACAGGGGGAAGCTCGAACGAGCAGTACTTC	CASRVGTGGSSNEQYF
TRBV6-2/TRBV6-3	TRBD1	TRBJ1-4	NA	TGTGCCAGCAGTTACCTGGGACAGTCTAATGAAAAACTGTTTTTT	CASSYLGQSNEKLFF
TRBV10-3	NA	TRBJ2-7	NA	TGTGCCATCAGCGGGGACAGCTCGGGGGTCGAGCAGTACTTC	CAISGDSSGVEQYF
TRBV18	TRBD1	TRBJ2-1	NA	TGTGCCAGCTCAGCCCGGGACAGACCAAACAATGAGCAGTTCTTC	CASSARDRPNNEQFF
TRBV4-1	TRBD2	TRBJ2-7	few	TGCGCCAGCAGCCACCTGACTAGCGGGAGATCCGAGCAGTACTTC	CASSHLTSGRSEQYF
TRBV12-3/TRBV12-4	TRBD2	TRBJ2-3	NA	TGTGCCAGCAGAGGGACTAGCGGGGCGGCAGATACGCAGTATTTT	CASRGTSGAADTQYF
TRBV12-3/TRBV12-4	TRBD2	TRBJ2-5	NA	TGTGCCAGCAGTTTACTGCGGGAGAGTAAGGAGACCCAGTACTTC	CASSLLRESKETQYF
TRBV5-1	NA	TRBJ2-1	many	TGCGCCAGCAGCTTCGCCTACAATGAGCAGTTCTTC	CASSFAYNEQFF
TRBV7-9	NA	TRBJ2-3	NA	TGTGCCAGCAGCTTAGGATTGGGGGATACAGATACGCAGTATTTT	CASSLGLGDTDTQYF
TRBV29-1	NA	TRBJ2-7	few	TGCAGCGTCGGAGCGGCCAACGCCTACGAGCAGTACTTC	CSVGAANAYEQYF
TRBV19	NA	TRBJ1-5	NA	TGTGCCAGTACCAGGACAGAGGGGCAGCCCCAGCATTTT	CASTRTEGQPQHF
TRBV25-1	TRBD1	TRBJ2-7	NA	TGTGCCAGCAGTGAGCATAAGAGGGATAGCAGGGGGACCTACGAGCAGTACTTC	CASSEHKRDSRGTYEQYF
TRBV7-2	NA	TRBJ2-1	NA	TGTGCCAGCAGCTTATTCCGGAATGAGCAGTTCTTC	CASSLFRNEQFF
TRBV27	NA	TRBJ2-7	many	TGTGCCAGCAGTTTAATGGCTAGCGCTGTCTACGAGCAGTACTTC	CASSLMASAVYEQYF
TRBV4-1	NA	TRBJ2-5	few	TGCGCCAGCAGCCAAGGGGGGACCGCTACCTCGGAGACCCAGTACTTC	CASSQGGTATSETQYF
TRBV7-2	NA	TRBJ2-5	few	TGTGCCAGCAGCTCCACCGACTGGGGGGAGACCCAGTACTTC	CASSSTDWGETQYF
TRBV5-5	NA	TRBJ1-1	NA	TGTGCCAGCAGCTTGGATGGGGGGCTTAATGAAGCTTTCTTT	CASSLDGGLNEAFF
TRBV5-1	TRBD2	TRBJ2-3	few	TGCGCCACAAGTGAACTAGCGGGGGGGCTTGGAACAGATACGCAGTATTTT	CATSELAGGLGTDTQYF
TRBV5-5	TRBD1	TRBJ1-2	few	TGTGCCAGCAGCCTGACAGGGTTCTATGGCTACACCTTC	CASSLTGFYGYTF
TRBV29-1	NA	TRBJ1-2	NA	TGCAGCGTGGGGCCTCAAGAAAACTATGGCTACACCTTC	CSVGPQENYGYTF
TRBV20-1	NA	TRBJ1-1	NA	TGCAGTGCTAGACAGGCCAGGACTGAAGCTTTCTTT	CSARQARTEAFF
TRBV20-1	NA	TRBJ2-7	NA	TGCAGTGCTAGAGTGGGGGTTCACGGCGAGCAGTACTTC	CSARVGVHGEQYF
TRBV11-2	TRBD2	TRBJ2-2	NA	TGTGCCAGCAGCCCCACCGTGGGGCTAGCGGGGGGGCCGAACACCGGGGAGCTGTTTTTT	CASSPTVGLAGGPNTGELFF
TRBV2	NA	TRBJ1-1	few	TGTGCCAGCAGTGAGGGGTTTCGAGGCACTGAAGCTTTCTTT	CASSEGFRGTEAFF
TRBV5-1	TRBD1	TRBJ2-7	NA	TGCGCCAGCAGCCGGGGACAGTTGTACGAGCAGTACTTC	CASSRGQLYEQYF